A single sample gave rise to the 27 T cell receptor beta chains below, sequenced in a study of T cell changes during pregnancy in multiple sclerosis. The repertoire was sequenced with immunoSEQ multiplex PCR; TCRdb's copy has only in-frame clones and lacks some. The sample holds 25,000 to 35,000 clones, 89% seen once. This specimen was CD4+ T cells from peripheral blood mononuclear cells, taken in the second trimester of pregnancy. The receptors here all came from a female donor with multiple sclerosis, enrolled in a pregnancy study.

V is TRBV6-1 and J is TRBJ2-7, with a possible D match to TRBD1 (6 bases). The ends were cut back, 4 bases at V and 3 bases at J, with 13 bases in the middle. Germline assignment: CDR1 MNHNS and CDR2 SASEGT. The CDR3 is 14 residues long. This CDR3 is CASSVGQGNYEQYF. The CDR3 bases are TGTGCCAGCAGTGTTGGGCAGGGGAACTACGAGCAGTACTTC.

This chain links TRBV28 with TRBJ2-5; TRBD1 agrees at 10 bases. The CDR3 runs 14 residues. Germline values: CDR1 MDHEN, CDR2 SYDVKM. The V segment lost 5 bases and the J segment 3 bases; nucleotides outside the gene matches: 3. In DNA form, the CDR3 reads TGTGCCAGCAGTGAGACAGGGGGCGAAGAGACCCAGTACTTC. This gives the protein CASSETGGEETQYF.

The rearrangement uses TRBV4-3 and TRBJ2-7, with 8 bases identical to TRBD1. Germline loops: CDR1 LGHNA, CDR2 YSLEER. The CDR3 runs 15 residues. The ends lost 4 bases at V and 3 bases at J; junction bases unmatched: 8. Here the CDR3 DNA reads TGCGCCAGCAGCCCACGGACAGGGAGTATCTACGAGCAGTACTTC. This codes for CASSPRTGSIYEQYF.

V is TRBV2 and J is TRBJ2-2; D gene ambiguous. V was clipped by 5 bases and J by 5 bases, with 21 bases between them. Germline CDR1 is SNHLY and CDR2 is FYNNEI. The CDR3 extends over 17 amino acids. For the CDR3, the DNA is TGTGCCAGCAGTTCCCTACCCCATATACTACGGACCGGGGAGCTGTTTTTT. This translates into CASSSLPHILRTGELFF.

This chain links TRBV15 with TRBJ1-2; D is ambiguous. The CDR3 has 15 amino acids. V lost 1 base and J lost 4, with 13 bases in between. Germline V gene data show CDR1 as LNHNV and CDR2 as YYDKDF (reference sequence). CDR3 loop: CATSRGTGIFYGYTF. DNA of the CDR3: TGTGCCACCAGCAGAGGTACGGGGATTTTCTATGGCTACACCTTC. The full variable domain, completed using reference TRBV15 and TRBJ1-2, is DAMVIQNPRYQVTQFGKPVTLSCSQTLNHNVMYWYQQKSSQAPKLLFHYYDKDFNNEADTPDNFQSRRPNTSFCFLDIRSPGLGDTAMYLCATSRGTGIFYGYTFGSGTRLTVV.

The V gene is TRBV7-9, the J gene TRBJ1-1; maybe TRBD1 (5 bases). The CDR3 loop spans 14 amino acids. Trimming removed 6 bases at V and 1 base at J, with 12 bases between. The germline gives CDR1 SEHNR, CDR2 FQNEAQ (reference sequence). Here the CDR3 DNA reads TGTGCCAGCAGAGTTACAGGAGAGAACACTGAAGCTTTCTTT. Translation: CASRVTGENTEAFF.

The rearrangement joins TRBV4-3 to TRBJ1-4; 7 bases are shared with TRBD1. The CDR3 totals 17 residues. The ends lost 2 bases at V and 5 bases at J; junction bases unmatched: 11. CDR1 LGHNA and CDR2 YSLEER come from the germline V gene. CDR3: CASSQRVGDRENEKLFF. CDR3 nucleotide sequence: TGCGCCAGCAGCCAACGTGTCGGAGACAGGGAGAATGAAAAACTGTTTTTT.

V is TRBV27 and J is TRBJ2-1; 14 nucleotides line up with TRBD2. V was clipped by 3 bases and J by 6 bases; unmatched bases: 13. Germline CDR1 reads MNHEY; CDR2 reads SMNVEV (reference sequence). This CDR3 region has 19 residues. CDR3 residues: CASSFGVPVGLAGGNEQFF. The CDR3 nucleotides read TGTGCCAGCAGTTTTGGCGTTCCGGTAGGACTAGCGGGGGGCAATGAGCAGTTCTTC.

V usage is TRBV5-1 and J usage is TRBJ2-7, with a tentative D call TRBD2 (8 bases). Trimming cost V 4 bases and J 7 bases, with 18 bases left between them. CDR3 size: 14 residues. Germline V gene sequence: CDR1 SGHRS, CDR2 YFSETQ. The CDR3 nucleotides read TGCGCCAGCAGCCCGGGAGGGGGCGAGAGGGAGCAGTACTTC. It translates to CASSPGGGEREQYF.

A single count supports this clone. This rearrangement joins TRBV5-6 to TRBJ1-5; D might be TRBD1 (5 bases). CDR3 length: 13 amino acids. The germline V gene has CDR1 SGHDT and CDR2 YYEEEE. The V gene lost 2 bases and the J gene lost 6 bases, with 9 bases spanning the gap. The CDR3 spells CASSFVGGQPQHF. CDR3 nucleotide sequence: TGTGCCAGCAGCTTCGTCGGGGGTCAGCCCCAGCATTTT.

In this sample, this clone turned up once. This chain uses TRBV4-1 with TRBJ2-1, with 10 bases that match TRBD1. CDR3 length: 15 amino acids. Germline V lookup: CDR1 MGHRA, CDR2 YSYEKL. The V and J ends lost 3 bases and 8 bases, in that order; junction bases with no gene match: 7. The CDR3 DNA reads TGCGCCAGCAGCCACCCGGGACAGGGGAACGATGAGCAGTTCTTC. Translation: CASSHPGQGNDEQFF.

In this sample, this clone turned up a few times. V and J are TRBV14 and TRBJ1-1, with 7 bases fitting TRBD1. The CDR3 is 15 amino acids. Per germline, CDR1 SGHDN and CDR2 FVKESK. The J segment lost 3 bases and the V segment lost 3 bases, leaving 7 bases of the junction unmatched. The CDR3 region is CASSHRQGRDTEAFF. The CDR3, as DNA: TGTGCCAGCAGCCATCGACAGGGTCGGGACACTGAAGCTTTCTTT.

The chain couples TRBV12-5 to TRBJ1-3, with 8 nucleotides matching TRBD1. This CDR3 comprises 16 residues. V shed 6 bases, J shed 0 bases, and the junction held 7 bases outside the gene matches. Germline V gene lookup returns CDR1 LGHNT and CDR2 FRNRAP. Written as DNA, the CDR3 is TGTGCTAGTGGCCTAGGACAGGGCCTCTCTGGAAACACCATATATTTT. It encodes CASGLGQGLSGNTIYF.

Written as DNA, the CDR3 is TGTGCCTCCAGTCGTCTCGGGGGGTTGACAGATACGCAGTATTTT. It yields the protein CASSRLGGLTDTQYF. The rearrangement links TRBV27 to TRBJ2-3; 7 positions match TRBD2. This CDR3 contains 15 residues. J gave up 3 bases and V 11 bases, and 14 bases lay outside the gene matches. CDR1 is MNHEY, CDR2 SMNVEV, per germline (reference sequence).

This clone has a single count. The chain joins TRBV7-2 to TRBJ1-1; D gene ambiguous. The CDR3 contains 14 residues. Germline CDR1 SGHTA, CDR2 FQGNSA. The V end lost 0 bases, the J end lost 11 bases, and 16 bases lay between the germline ends. CDR3 residues: CASSLALGNPGAFF. In DNA, the CDR3 is TGTGCCAGCAGCTTAGCGCTTGGAAACCCGGGGGCTTTCTTT.

The rearrangement joins TRBV27 to TRBJ2-1, with D hard to call. Germline CDR1 MNHEY, CDR2 SMNVEV (reference sequence). The CDR3 has 10 residues. Trimming took 7 bases from V and 6 from J, leaving 4 bases between them. The CDR3, as DNA: TGTGCCAGCATCGGCAATGAGCAGTTCTTC. It translates to CASIGNEQFF.

This chain uses TRBV29-1 with TRBJ2-7, with 10 positions matching TRBD1. The trim removed 6 bases at V and 7 bases at J, leaving 12 bases unmatched. The CDR3 spans 14 residues. CDR1 is SQVTM, CDR2 ANQGSEA, per germline. The CDR3 spells CSVGARDRGKEQYF. CDR3 in DNA: TGCAGCGTGGGTGCCCGGGACAGGGGCAAGGAGCAGTACTTC.

The rearrangement joins TRBV30 to TRBJ2-5; D is unresolved. The CDR3 is 12 residues long. Trimming shortened V by 0 bases and J by 8 bases, and 10 bases separated the two germline ends. The germline CDR1 and CDR2 sequences are GTSNPN and SVGIG (reference sequence). CDR3 loop: CAWSVLRFTQYF. The CDR3 DNA sequence: TGTGCCTGGAGTGTACTCCGCTTCACCCAGTACTTC.

The rearrangement joins TRBV10-1 to TRBJ1-1; D is unresolved. The CDR3 sequence is 13 residues long. Germline V gene data show CDR1 as WNHNN and CDR2 as SYGVQD (reference sequence). V lost 4 bases, J lost 1 base, and 7 bases lay in between. The CDR3 loop reads CASSAVWNTEAFF. The CDR3 DNA reads TGCGCCAGCAGTGCAGTGTGGAACACTGAAGCTTTCTTT.

V usage is TRBV6-6 and J usage is TRBJ1-1, with D possibly being TRBD1 (5 bases). The ends were cut back, 5 bases at V and 8 bases at J, with 12 bases in the middle. Looked up from germline, CDR1 is MNHNY and CDR2 is SVGAGI (reference sequence). The CDR3 totals 12 residues. The chain's CDR3 is CASSHTTDEAFF. CDR3 sequence (DNA): TGTGCCAGCAGTCATACGACAGACGAAGCTTTCTTT.

The chain carries TRBV19 and TRBJ2-2; TRBD1 is a possible D gene (5 bases). The V gene lost 3 bases and the J gene lost 6 bases, with 14 bases spanning the gap. This CDR3 region has 15 residues. CDR1 is LNHDA, CDR2 SQIVND, per germline (reference sequence). The chain's CDR3 is CASSIARGDPGELFF. CDR3 nucleotides: TGTGCCAGTAGTATTGCTAGGGGCGACCCCGGGGAGCTGTTTTTT.

The V call is TRBV28, the J call TRBJ1-1; 8 nucleotides agree with TRBD1. The trim removed 10 bases at V and 1 base at J, leaving 11 bases unmatched. The CDR3 consists of 15 residues. Germline CDR1 reads MDHEN; CDR2 reads SYDVKM. The CDR3 here is CATENPGGRNTEAFF. For the CDR3, the DNA is TGTGCCACCGAGAACCCAGGGGGCCGGAACACTGAAGCTTTCTTT.

V and J are TRBV30 and TRBJ2-2; D might be TRBD2 (7 bases). Per the germline V gene, CDR1 is GTSNPN and CDR2 is SVGIG (reference sequence). The length of the CDR3 is 13 residues. With 4 bases removed from V and 7 bases from J, the gap between germline ends came to 13 bases. The CDR3 DNA sequence: TGTGCCTGGACACAGGGAGGGGTCGGGGAGCTGTTTTTT. It translates to CAWTQGGVGELFF.

The chain couples TRBV19 to TRBJ1-1; D is ambiguous. The CDR3 consists of 14 residues. Germline CDR1 is LNHDA and CDR2 is SQIVND (reference sequence). V was clipped by 3 bases and J by 0 bases, with 8 bases between them. CDR3 in amino acids: CASSMKGVNTEAFF. CDR3 coding DNA: TGTGCCAGTAGTATGAAGGGAGTGAACACTGAAGCTTTCTTT.

This chain links TRBV27 with TRBJ1-2, with no clear D. CDR1 and CDR2 from the germline V gene are MNHEY and SMNVEV (reference sequence). The CDR3 spans 11 residues. The V and J ends lost 6 bases and 5 bases respectively, with 7 bases between them. The CDR3 loop reads CASRARYGYTF. Here the CDR3 DNA reads TGTGCCAGCAGGGCGAGGTATGGCTACACCTTC.

This sequence joins TRBV5-4 and TRBJ1-3; D not certain. This CDR3 is 12 amino acids long. V lost 1 base and J 4 bases, leaving 3 bases between the germline ends. The V gene's germline CDR1 is SGHNT and CDR2 YYREEE (reference sequence). The CDR3 sequence: CASSLQGNTIYF. The DNA of the CDR3 is TGTGCCAGCAGCTTGCAGGGAAACACCATATATTTT. Variable domain in full (rest from reference TRBV5-4 and TRBJ1-3): ETGVTQSPTHLIKTRGQQVTLRCSSQSGHNTVSWYQQALGQGPQFIFQYYREEENGRGNFPPRFSGLQFPNYSSELNVNALELDDSALYLCASSLQGNTIYFGEGSWLTVV.

DNA for the CDR3: TGTGCCTGGATTCCTCAGGGTTACACTGAAGCTTTCTTT. The encoded protein is CAWIPQGYTEAFF. The chain joins TRBV30 to TRBJ1-1, with a weak D call TRBD1 (5 bases). In germline, CDR1 is GTSNPN, CDR2 SVGIG (reference sequence). V shed 4 bases and J shed 3 bases, with 12 bases lying between them. CDR3 size: 13 residues.